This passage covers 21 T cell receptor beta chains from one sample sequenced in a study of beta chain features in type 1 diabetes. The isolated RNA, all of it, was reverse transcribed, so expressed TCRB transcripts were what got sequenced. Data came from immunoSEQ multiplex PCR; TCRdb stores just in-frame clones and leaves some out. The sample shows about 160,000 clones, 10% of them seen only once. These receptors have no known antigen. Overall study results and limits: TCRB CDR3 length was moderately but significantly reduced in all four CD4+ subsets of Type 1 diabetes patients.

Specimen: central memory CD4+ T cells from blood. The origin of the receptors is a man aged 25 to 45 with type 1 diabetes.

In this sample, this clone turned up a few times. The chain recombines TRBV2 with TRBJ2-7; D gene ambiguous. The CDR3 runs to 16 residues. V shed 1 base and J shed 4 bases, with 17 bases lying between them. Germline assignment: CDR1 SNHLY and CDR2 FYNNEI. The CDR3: CASSEVSRVSQYEQYF. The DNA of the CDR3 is TGTGCCAGCAGTGAAGTATCAAGAGTCTCCCAATACGAGCAGTACTTC.

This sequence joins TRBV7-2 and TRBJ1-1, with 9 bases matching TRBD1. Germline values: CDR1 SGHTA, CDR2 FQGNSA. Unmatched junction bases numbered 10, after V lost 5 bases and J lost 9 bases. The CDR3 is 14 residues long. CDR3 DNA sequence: TGTGCCAGCAGCCAGCATCCAACAGGGGGCAAAGCTTTCTTT. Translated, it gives CASSQHPTGGKAFF.

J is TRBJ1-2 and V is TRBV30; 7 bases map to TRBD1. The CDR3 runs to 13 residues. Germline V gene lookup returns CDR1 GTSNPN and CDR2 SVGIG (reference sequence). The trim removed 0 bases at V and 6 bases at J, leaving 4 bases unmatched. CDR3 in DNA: TGTGCCTGGAGTGTGGCCACAGGGGATGGCTACACCTTC. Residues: CAWSVATGDGYTF.

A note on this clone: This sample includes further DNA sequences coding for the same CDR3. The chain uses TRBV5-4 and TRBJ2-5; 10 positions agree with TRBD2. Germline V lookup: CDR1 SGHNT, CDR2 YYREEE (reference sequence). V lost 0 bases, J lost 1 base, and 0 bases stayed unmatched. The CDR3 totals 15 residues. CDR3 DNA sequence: TGTGCCAGCAGCTTGGCTAGCGGGAGCCAAGAGACCCAGTACTTC. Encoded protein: CASSLASGSQETQYF.

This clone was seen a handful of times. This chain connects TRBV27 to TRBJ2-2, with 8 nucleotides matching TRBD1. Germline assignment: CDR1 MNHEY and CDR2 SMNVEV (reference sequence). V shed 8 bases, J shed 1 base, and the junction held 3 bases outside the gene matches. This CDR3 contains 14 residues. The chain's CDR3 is CASAGTGNTGELFF. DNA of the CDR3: TGTGCCAGCGCCGGGACAGGGAACACCGGGGAGCTGTTTTTT.

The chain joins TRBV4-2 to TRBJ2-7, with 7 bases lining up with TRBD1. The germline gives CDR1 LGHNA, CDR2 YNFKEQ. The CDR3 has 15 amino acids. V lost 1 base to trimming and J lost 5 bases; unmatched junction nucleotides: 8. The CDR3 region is CASSQGDRDGDEQYF. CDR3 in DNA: TGTGCCAGCAGCCAAGGTGACAGGGACGGTGACGAGCAGTACTTC.

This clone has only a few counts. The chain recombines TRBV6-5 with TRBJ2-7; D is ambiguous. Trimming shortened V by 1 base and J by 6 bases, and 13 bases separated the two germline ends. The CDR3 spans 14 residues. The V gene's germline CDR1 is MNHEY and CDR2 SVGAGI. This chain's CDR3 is CASSYFFGASEQYF. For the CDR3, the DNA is TGTGCCAGCAGTTACTTCTTCGGAGCTAGCGAGCAGTACTTC.

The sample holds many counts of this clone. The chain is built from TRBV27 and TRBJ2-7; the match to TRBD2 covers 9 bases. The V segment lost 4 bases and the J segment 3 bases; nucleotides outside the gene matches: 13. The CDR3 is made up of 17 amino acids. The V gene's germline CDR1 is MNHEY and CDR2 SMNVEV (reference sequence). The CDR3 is CASSSRTSVGEYYEQYF. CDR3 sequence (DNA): TGTGCCAGCAGTTCTCGGACTAGCGTAGGGGAATACTACGAGCAGTACTTC.

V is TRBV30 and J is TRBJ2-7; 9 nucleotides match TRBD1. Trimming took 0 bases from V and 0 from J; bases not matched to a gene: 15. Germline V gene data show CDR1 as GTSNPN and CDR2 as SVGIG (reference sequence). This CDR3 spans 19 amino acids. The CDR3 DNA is TGTGCCTGGAGTGTACGCCCCCCCGCGAACAGGGGGCCCTCCTACGAGCAGTACTTC. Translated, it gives CAWSVRPPANRGPSYEQYF.

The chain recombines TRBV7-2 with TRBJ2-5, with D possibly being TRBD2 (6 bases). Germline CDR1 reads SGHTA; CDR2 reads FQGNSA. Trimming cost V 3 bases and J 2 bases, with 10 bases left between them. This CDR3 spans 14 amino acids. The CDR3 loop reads CASSLGLAQETQYF. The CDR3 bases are TGTGCCAGCAGCTTGGGACTGGCACAAGAGACCCAGTACTTC.

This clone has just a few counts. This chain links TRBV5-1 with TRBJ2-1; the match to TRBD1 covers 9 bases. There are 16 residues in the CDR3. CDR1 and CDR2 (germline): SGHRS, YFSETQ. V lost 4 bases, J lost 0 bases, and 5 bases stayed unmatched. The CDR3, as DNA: TGCGCCAGCAGCGGGGACAGGGTCGGCTCCTACAATGAGCAGTTCTTC. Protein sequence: CASSGDRVGSYNEQFF.

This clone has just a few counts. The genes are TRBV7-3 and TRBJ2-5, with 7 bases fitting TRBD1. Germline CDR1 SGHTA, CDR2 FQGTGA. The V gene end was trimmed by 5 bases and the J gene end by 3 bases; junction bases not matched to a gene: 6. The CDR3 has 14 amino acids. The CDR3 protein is CASSKNTGEETQYF. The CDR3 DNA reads TGTGCCAGCAGCAAAAACACAGGGGAAGAGACCCAGTACTTC. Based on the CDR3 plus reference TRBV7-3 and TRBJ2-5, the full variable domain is GAGVSQTPSNKVTEKGKYVELRCDPISGHTALYWYRQSLGQGPEFLIYFQGTGAADDSGLPNDRFFAVRPEGSVSTLKIQRTERGDSAVYLCASSKNTGEETQYFGPGTRLLVL.

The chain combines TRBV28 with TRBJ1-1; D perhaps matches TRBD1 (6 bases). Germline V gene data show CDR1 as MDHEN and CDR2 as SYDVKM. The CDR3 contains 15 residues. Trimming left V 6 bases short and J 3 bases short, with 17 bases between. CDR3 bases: TGTGCCAGCAGCCCCGCGGGTGAGGGGGACACTGAAGCTTTCTTT. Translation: CASSPAGEGDTEAFF.

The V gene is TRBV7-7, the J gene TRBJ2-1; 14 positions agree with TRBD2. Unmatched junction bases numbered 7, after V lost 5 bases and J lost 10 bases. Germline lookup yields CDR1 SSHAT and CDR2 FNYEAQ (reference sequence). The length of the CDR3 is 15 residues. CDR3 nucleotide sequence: TGTGCCAGCAGCCAAAGGGGGACTAGCGGGAGCGAGCAGTTCTTC. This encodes CASSQRGTSGSEQFF.

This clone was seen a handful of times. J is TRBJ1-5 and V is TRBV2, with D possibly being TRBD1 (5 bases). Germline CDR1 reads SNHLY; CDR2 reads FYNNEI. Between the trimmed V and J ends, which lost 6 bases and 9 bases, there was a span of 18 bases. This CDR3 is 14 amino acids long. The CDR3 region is CASRADGPGAPQHF. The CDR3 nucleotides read TGTGCCAGCAGGGCGGACGGGCCTGGGGCGCCCCAGCATTTT. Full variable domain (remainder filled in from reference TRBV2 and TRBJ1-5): EPEVTQTPSHQVTQMGQEVILRCVPISNHLYFYWYRQILGQKVEFLVSFYNNEISEKSEIFDDQFSVERPDGSNFTLKIRSTKLEDSAMYFCASRADGPGAPQHFGDGTRLSIL.

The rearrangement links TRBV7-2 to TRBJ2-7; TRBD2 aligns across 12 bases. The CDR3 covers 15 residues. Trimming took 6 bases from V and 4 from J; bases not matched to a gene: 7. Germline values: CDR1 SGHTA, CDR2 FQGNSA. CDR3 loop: CASRGGTSGSYEQYF. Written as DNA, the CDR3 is TGTGCCAGCAGGGGGGGGACTAGCGGGTCGTACGAGCAGTACTTC.

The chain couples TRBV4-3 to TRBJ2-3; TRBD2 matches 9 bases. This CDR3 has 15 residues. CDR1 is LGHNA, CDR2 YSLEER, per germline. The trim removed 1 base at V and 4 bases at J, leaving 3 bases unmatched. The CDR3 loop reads CASSQGLAAPDTQYF. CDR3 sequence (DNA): TGCGCCAGCAGCCAAGGACTAGCGGCCCCAGATACGCAGTATTTT.

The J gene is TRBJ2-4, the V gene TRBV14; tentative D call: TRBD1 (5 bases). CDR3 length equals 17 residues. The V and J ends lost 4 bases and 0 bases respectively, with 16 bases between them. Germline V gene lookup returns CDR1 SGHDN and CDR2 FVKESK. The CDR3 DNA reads TGTGCCAGCAGCCTAATCAAGGGCCAGGGAGCCAAAAACATTCAGTACTTC. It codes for CASSLIKGQGAKNIQYF.

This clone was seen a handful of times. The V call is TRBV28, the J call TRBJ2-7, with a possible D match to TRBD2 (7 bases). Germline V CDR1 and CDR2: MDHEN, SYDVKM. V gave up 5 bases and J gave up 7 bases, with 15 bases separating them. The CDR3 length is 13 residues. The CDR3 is CASSLGGPGEQYF. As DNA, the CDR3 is TGTGCCAGCAGTCTGGGGGGGCCTGGAGAGCAGTACTTC.

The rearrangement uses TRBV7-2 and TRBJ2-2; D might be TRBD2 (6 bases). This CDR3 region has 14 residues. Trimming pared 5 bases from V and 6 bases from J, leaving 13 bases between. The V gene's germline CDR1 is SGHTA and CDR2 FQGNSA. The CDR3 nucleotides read TGTGCCAGCAGCGCGGGGCTTCGGTCCGGGGAGCTGTTTTTT. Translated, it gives CASSAGLRSGELFF.

The chain's CDR3 is CASSFGSSGANVLTF. The CDR3 coding sequence is TGTGCCAGCAGCTTCGGGAGCTCTGGGGCCAACGTCCTGACTTTC. The V gene is TRBV7-3, the J gene TRBJ2-6, with a tentative D call TRBD2 (6 bases). In germline, CDR1 is SGHTA, CDR2 FQGTGA. Trimming shortened V by 3 bases and J by 0 bases, and 6 bases separated the two germline ends. The CDR3 sequence is 15 residues long.